Below are 19 T cell receptor beta chains sequenced from a single sample in a study of identical twins. TCRdb re-derived calls from the 5' RACE reads in MiXCR, one entry per CDR3 protein. The table includes a few hundred thousand distinct CDR3 sequences, 8.5% to 10% detected once. The source material was naive T cells sorted from blood. Every receptor here comes from a woman aged 45-65 years in good health.

The chain employs TRBV4-2 and TRBJ2-1; TRBD2 is a possible D gene (6 bases). Per germline, CDR1 LGHNA and CDR2 YNFKEQ. V was shortened by 0 bases and J by 6 bases, with 21 bases between the two germline ends. The CDR3 extends over 18 amino acids. The CDR3 reads CASSQDGVGAGGVNEQFF. CDR3 coding DNA: TGTGCCAGCAGCCAAGATGGCGTCGGGGCGGGCGGGGTCAATGAGCAGTTCTTC.

The genes are TRBV7-2 and TRBJ2-3; 8 bases are shared with TRBD2. The germline gives CDR1 SGHTA, CDR2 FQGNSA. V dropped 8 bases and J dropped 5; count of bases not matched to a gene: 3. The CDR3 sequence is 12 residues long. DNA for the CDR3: TGTGCCAGCGGGACTAGTAAAGATACGCAGTATTTT. Translation: CASGTSKDTQYF. Based on the CDR3 plus reference TRBV7-2 and TRBJ2-3, the full variable domain is GAGVSQSPSNKVTEKGKDVELRCDPISGHTALYWYRQSLGQGLEFLIYFQGNSAPDKSGLPSDRFSAERTGGSVSTLTIQRTQQEDSAVYLCASGTSKDTQYFGPGTRLTVL.

The chain recombines TRBV20-1 with TRBJ2-5; a weak D match, TRBD1 (6 bases). Germline V gives CDR1 DFQATT, CDR2 SNEGSKA (reference sequence). This CDR3 spans 13 amino acids. The V end was cut by 6 bases, the J end by 3 bases, with 14 bases between. The CDR3 DNA is TGCAGTGCCGTGGACAGCTGGAAAGAGACCCAGTACTTC. Translation: CSAVDSWKETQYF.

There are many counts of this clonotype. This CDR3 is CASSLTGEIGELFF. DNA of the CDR3: TGCGCCAGCAGCTTGACAGGGGAAATCGGGGAGCTGTTTTTT. This chain connects TRBV5-1 to TRBJ2-2; 7 bases fit TRBD1. Trimming cost V 1 base and J 7 bases; bases outside gene matches: 4. CDR1 is SGHRS, CDR2 YFSETQ, per germline. The CDR3 covers 14 residues.

This clonotype was seen ten or more times. The genes are TRBV29-1 and TRBJ1-1, with D possibly being TRBD1 (5 bases). V dropped 4 bases and J dropped 10 bases, with 13 bases sitting between them. The CDR3 covers 11 residues. CDR1 is SQVTM and CDR2 is ANQGSEA in the germline V gene. The CDR3 spells CSVGGVGTAFF. CDR3 bases: TGCAGCGTTGGGGGAGTGGGGACAGCTTTCTTT.

The CDR3 nucleotides are TGTGCTAGTGGTTTGATGACAGGGGGTGAGCAGTTCTTC. This codes for CASGLMTGGEQFF. V is TRBV12-5 and J is TRBJ2-1, with TRBD1 identical over 9 bases. Germline V gene lookup returns CDR1 LGHNT and CDR2 FRNRAP. There are 13 residues in the CDR3. V shed 2 bases, J shed 9 bases, and the junction held 2 bases outside the gene matches.

V and J are TRBV10-3 and TRBJ1-6, with a tentative D call TRBD1 (6 bases). The CDR3 is 13 amino acids. Between the trimmed V and J ends, which lost 10 bases and 8 bases, there was a span of 15 bases. Germline lookup yields CDR1 ENHRY and CDR2 SYGVKD. CDR3 loop: CATRGGVDSPLHF. The CDR3 DNA reads TGTGCCACGAGGGGGGGGGTCGATTCACCCCTCCACTTT.

V and J are TRBV11-2 and TRBJ2-7; TRBD1 matches at 11 bases. The ends lost 4 bases at V and 3 bases at J; junction bases unmatched: 2. Per the germline V gene, CDR1 is SGHAT and CDR2 is FQNNGV. CDR3 length: 14 amino acids. This chain's CDR3 is CASSSDRGLYEQYV. CDR3 bases: TGTGCCAGCAGCTCGGACAGGGGGCTCTACGAGCAGTACGTC.

The chain carries TRBV5-1 and TRBJ2-5; the D is unclear. Germline lookup yields CDR1 SGHRS and CDR2 YFSETQ. Trimming shortened V by 7 bases and J by 1 base, and 5 bases separated the two germline ends. This CDR3 region has 11 residues. The CDR3 DNA reads TGCGCCAGCCAAGCCCAAGAGACCCAGTACTTC. Residues: CASQAQETQYF.

The chain carries TRBV29-1 and TRBJ2-1, with D perhaps matching TRBD2 (6 bases). CDR1 is SQVTM and CDR2 is ANQGSEA in the germline V gene. The CDR3 totals 11 residues. Trimming left V 7 bases short and J 5 bases short, with 9 bases between. CDR3 sequence (DNA): TGCAGCGCCGGGGGAAACAATGAGCAGTTCTTC. This translates into CSAGGNNEQFF.

J is TRBJ2-7 and V is TRBV11-3; no firm D call. Per germline, CDR1 SGHNT and CDR2 YENEEA. Deletions cut 1 base from V and 6 bases from J, with 4 bases between. The CDR3 is made up of 11 amino acids. CDR3 protein: CASSLGSEQYV. Written as DNA, the CDR3 is TGTGCCAGCAGCTTAGGTTCCGAGCAGTACGTC.

This clonotype was recorded a few times. The chain uses TRBV12-3 or TRBV12-4 and TRBJ2-1; 8 bases match TRBD2. Trimming at V came to 5 bases and at J to 6 bases, leaving 6 bases not matched to a gene. This CDR3 region has 14 residues. In nucleotides, the CDR3 is TGTGCCAGCAGTCCCGGACTAGCCCCCAATGAGCAGTTCTTC. Encoded protein: CASSPGLAPNEQFF.

The chain links TRBV24-1 to TRBJ2-3, with D perhaps matching TRBD2 (5 bases). The CDR3 is made up of 13 amino acids. Germline V gives CDR1 KGHDR, CDR2 SFDVKD. Trimming stripped 5 bases from V and 6 bases from J, with 11 bases between. The CDR3 coding sequence is TGTGCCACCAGTGGGACTTTGTTGGATACGCAGTATTTT. Residues: CATSGTLLDTQYF.

This clonotype was seen ten or more times. The chain combines TRBV7-2 with TRBJ2-1; a possible D gene is TRBD2 (6 bases). CDR1 is SGHTA, CDR2 FQGNSA, per germline. Deletions cut 4 bases from V and 4 bases from J, with 8 bases between. The CDR3 is 13 amino acids. This CDR3 is CASSWEVYNEQFF. CDR3 in DNA: TGTGCCAGCAGCTGGGAGGTTTACAATGAGCAGTTCTTC.

This clonotype was counted only a few times. This chain uses TRBV12-3 or TRBV12-4 with TRBJ1-4, with unresolved D. The CDR3 length is 16 residues. The V end was cut by 3 bases, the J end by 0 bases, with 11 bases between. CDR3 sequence (DNA): TGTGCCAGCAGTTTGGGCTTGGAGTCAACTAATGAAAAACTGTTTTTT. Protein sequence: CASSLGLESTNEKLFF.

This clonotype was seen only a few times. This chain joins TRBV20-1 and TRBJ2-1; 11 bases line up with TRBD2. V shed 5 bases and J 5 bases; nucleotides not matched to a gene: 2. CDR1 and CDR2 (germline): DFQATT, SNEGSKA (reference sequence). This CDR3 region has 13 residues. CDR3 amino acids: CSARLAGHNEQFF. CDR3 DNA: TGCAGTGCTCGACTAGCGGGGCACAATGAGCAGTTCTTC.

The V call is TRBV2, the J call TRBJ2-2, with 11 bases fitting TRBD2. CDR1 SNHLY and CDR2 FYNNEI come from the germline V gene. V gave up 8 bases and J gave up 2 bases; unmatched junction bases: 10. The CDR3 totals 17 residues. CDR3 in amino acids: CASALTSGSGNTGELFF. CDR3 sequence (DNA): TGTGCCAGCGCGCTCACTAGCGGGAGTGGAAACACCGGGGAGCTGTTTTTT.

This clonotype occurred a few times. This chain connects TRBV7-9 to TRBJ2-7; no clear D. The germline gives CDR1 SEHNR, CDR2 FQNEAQ (reference sequence). The CDR3 contains 12 residues. Between the trimmed V and J ends, which lost 1 base and 7 bases, there was a span of 8 bases. The CDR3 loop is CASSLDASEQYF. In DNA form, the CDR3 reads TGTGCCAGCAGCTTAGACGCCTCGGAGCAGTACTTC.

Regarding this clonotype: A much larger clone differs from this one at a single base, so this may be a read error. DNA for the CDR3: TGCGCCAGCGGCTTGACCGGGACAGGCCAGGAAAAACTGTTTTTT. It encodes CASGLTGTGQEKLFF. The chain recombines TRBV5-1 with TRBJ1-4, with 8 bases that match TRBD1. The CDR3 totals 15 residues. Germline V gene lookup returns CDR1 SGHRS and CDR2 YFSETQ.